The rows below give T cell receptor beta chains drawn from one sample of a study of OX40 agonist ivuxolimab in advanced cancers. Repertoires were generated with immunoSEQ multiplex PCR, while TCRdb's copy carries only in-frame clones and drops some. The sample gives about 61,000 clones, about 85% of which show up once; just under 0.35% is in the top ten. Here the sequenced sample was CD4+ or CD8+ T cells sorted from blood, taken in a trial of the OX40 agonist ivuxolimab. These receptor sequences come from an adult with an advanced solid tumor such as melanoma, head and neck, liver or kidney cancer. Both conserved end residues are part of each CDR3. The D gene is left open where the match is weak. Only some rows state a clone size, as once, few, many or a class for expanded clones.

few,.,TRBJ1-3,TRBV11-2,CASSSLQRSGNTIYF,TGTGCCAGCAGCTCGCTTCAGAGATCTGGAAACACCATATATTTT
.,.,TRBJ1-1,TRBV6-1,CASKPQARGTEAFF,TGTGCCAGCAAGCCACAGGCTCGGGGGACTGAAGCTTTCTTT
.,.,TRBJ2-7,TRBV11-3,CASSFGQGWSYEQYF,TGTGCCAGCAGCTTCGGCCAGGGGTGGTCCTACGAGCAGTACTTC
.,TRBD1,TRBJ2-1,TRBV15,CATSDSTGGQVNEQFF,TGTGCCACCAGCGACAGTACAGGGGGCCAAGTTAATGAGCAGTTCTTC
.,.,TRBJ2-5,TRBV11-2,CASSLAEETQYF,TGTGCCAGCAGCTTAGCTGAGGAGACCCAGTACTTC
.,.,TRBJ2-5,TRBV18,CASSPPNRGGETQYF,TGTGCCAGCTCACCACCTAACAGGGGAGGAGAGACCCAGTACTTC
.,.,TRBJ2-7,TRBV7-2,CASSLVAGSYEQYF,TGTGCCAGCAGCTTAGTCGCAGGGAGCTACGAGCAGTACTTC
.,.,TRBJ1-1,TRBV29-1,CSARDTEAFF,TGCAGCGCCCGGGACACTGAAGCTTTCTTT
.,TRBD2,TRBJ2-5,TRBV5-4,CASTRGGGTSGGAGETQYF,TGTGCCAGCACCCGGGGCGGTGGGACTAGCGGGGGGGCCGGGGAGACCCAGTACTTC
.,.,TRBJ1-1,TRBV7-2,CASRLGQPNTEAFF,TGTGCCAGCAGACTCGGGCAGCCCAACACTGAAGCTTTCTTT
.,.,TRBJ2-3,TRBV7-2,CASSLTSTRADTQYF,TGTGCCAGCAGCTTGACATCGACTAGGGCAGATACGCAGTATTTT
.,TRBD2,TRBJ2-1,TRBV6-6,CASTHRPSGYNEQFF,TGTGCCAGCACCCACCGGCCTAGCGGCTACAATGAGCAGTTCTTC
.,.,TRBJ2-3,TRBV19,CASMPLSKGRTDTQYF,TGTGCCAGTATGCCGCTTAGCAAGGGACGCACAGATACGCAGTATTTT
.,.,TRBJ1-2,TRBV5-8,CASSLQGVNYGYTF,TGTGCCAGCAGCTTACAGGGCGTTAACTATGGCTACACCTTC
.,.,TRBJ1-2,TRBV5-1,CASSLDPGTGGYTF,TGCGCCAGCAGCTTGGATCCGGGGACGGGTGGCTACACCTTC
.,TRBD2,TRBJ2-4,TRBV19,CASSPGRSGGRNIQYF,TGTGCCAGTAGCCCCGGTCGAAGCGGGGGGCGAAACATTCAGTACTTC
.,TRBD2,TRBJ2-2,TRBV5-4,CASSKELAGGNTGELFF,TGTGCCAGCAGCAAAGAGTTAGCGGGGGGTAACACCGGGGAGCTGTTTTTT
once,TRBD2,TRBJ2-3,TRBV5-4,CASSPSGGGSDTQYF,TGTGCCAGCAGCCCTAGCGGGGGAGGGTCAGATACGCAGTATTTT
once,TRBD1,TRBJ1-3,TRBV6-5,CASSYRTGIGNTIYF,TGTGCCAGCAGTTATCGGACAGGGATTGGAAACACCATATATTTT
.,.,TRBJ1-2,TRBV5-4,CASSFQDGYGYTF,TGTGCCAGCAGCTTCCAAGACGGGTATGGCTACACCTTC
.,.,TRBJ2-7,TRBV5-6,CASSFESEQYF,TGTGCCAGCAGCTTCGAGAGTGAGCAGTACTTC
.,TRBD2,TRBJ2-7,TRBV7-9,CASSLGTSGGPSYEQYF,TGTGCCAGCAGCCTAGGGACTAGCGGGGGCCCCTCCTACGAGCAGTACTTC
.,.,TRBJ1-2,TRBV19,CASSIGWTRRAGYGYTF,TGTGCCAGTAGTATAGGGTGGACGAGGAGGGCAGGCTATGGCTACACCTTC
.,.,TRBJ2-3,TRBV14,CASSQVRRGSDTQYF,TGTGCCAGCAGCCAAGTCCGACGCGGGTCAGATACGCAGTATTTT
.,TRBD1,TRBJ2-7,TRBV7-9,CASSQGQGAPEQYF,TGTGCCAGCAGCCAAGGACAGGGAGCCCCCGAGCAGTACTTC
.,.,TRBJ2-7,TRBV7-6,CASSLRQYSYEQYF,TGTGCCAGCAGCTTACGACAGTACTCCTACGAGCAGTACTTC
once,.,TRBJ2-7,TRBV6-1,CASRVSDEQYF,TGTGCCAGCAGGGTCTCCGACGAGCAGTACTTC
.,TRBD1,TRBJ1-3,TRBV10-3,CATTGGPGNTIYF,TGTGCCACCACAGGGGGACCTGGAAACACCATATATTTT
.,TRBD1,TRBJ2-5,TRBV19,CASSLQGAKETQYF,TGTGCCAGTAGCCTACAGGGGGCGAAAGAGACCCAGTACTTC
.,.,TRBJ2-7,TRBV5-1,CASSLNFGRVSSYEQYF,TGCGCCAGCAGCTTGAACTTTGGCAGAGTCAGCTCCTACGAGCAGTACTTC
.,.,TRBJ1-6,TRBV27,CACTVHNSPLHF,TGTGCCTGTACAGTTCATAATTCACCCCTCCACTTT
.,TRBD2,TRBJ2-4,TRBV6-1,CASSGGTSGSGGRIQYF,TGTGCCAGCAGTGGGGGGACTAGCGGGTCTGGGGGGAGGATTCAGTACTTC
.,TRBD1,TRBJ1-5,TRBV4-1,CASSQEASGQDNQPQHF,TGCGCCAGCAGCCAAGAGGCTTCGGGACAGGACAATCAGCCCCAGCATTTT
.,.,TRBJ2-1,TRBV19,CASKISGQTYNEQFF,TGTGCCAGTAAAATCAGCGGACAGACTTACAATGAGCAGTTCTTC
.,TRBD2,TRBJ2-3,TRBV19,CASSQGGGRADTQYF,TGTGCCAGTAGTCAAGGCGGGGGGCGGGCAGATACGCAGTATTTT
.,.,TRBJ2-7,TRBV11-2,CASSPPPSQGRKQYF,TGTGCCAGCAGTCCGCCCCCTTCCCAGGGGCGGAAGCAGTACTTC
.,TRBD2,TRBJ2-2,TRBV5-1,CASSLALASGGADTGELFF,TGCGCCAGCAGCTTGGCCTTGGCTAGCGGGGGGGCGGACACCGGGGAGCTGTTTTTT
.,.,TRBJ1-2,TRBV6-5,CASRGPRHGYTF,TGTGCCAGCAGGGGGCCCCGGCATGGCTACACCTTC
.,TRBD1,TRBJ1-2,TRBV7-9,CASSLARDRVSGYTF,TGTGCCAGCAGCTTAGCCCGGGACAGGGTATCCGGCTACACCTTC
.,.,TRBJ2-2,TRBV5-1,CASSSFGVNTGELFF,TGCGCCAGCAGCTCCTTCGGGGTGAACACCGGGGAGCTGTTTTTT
.,.,TRBJ2-3,TRBV7-3,CASSLIAGDTQYF,TGTGCCAGCAGCTTAATAGCTGGGGATACGCAGTATTTT
.,.,TRBJ1-1,TRBV18,CASSTAGGLNTEAFF,TGTGCCAGCTCCACCGCGGGGGGGCTGAACACTGAAGCTTTCTTT
.,.,TRBJ2-3,TRBV18,CASSPMGRVADTQYF,TGTGCCAGCTCACCAATGGGCAGAGTAGCAGATACGCAGTATTTT
few,.,TRBJ2-7,TRBV7-6,CASSDDIYEQYF,TGTGCCAGCAGCGATGACATCTACGAGCAGTACTTC